This TCR beta chain derives from a study of blood T cell repertoires in COVID-19. Overall study: Acute and convalescent COVID-19 samples came from the United States, Italy and Spain. From T cells, B-cell-depleted T cells, or PBMCs came the material, which was cDNA or gDNA.

As handled by the study authors: Estimation of nucleated cell counts relied on the amplification of reference gene primers. The assay was immunoSEQ multiplex PCR, and TCRdb's table has in-frame clones only and misses some. The V and J calls and clone size are taken from that table; D and trimming were inferred from the DNA. The profile shows under 130,000 clones, around 74% of them singletons. This CDR3 contains 17 residues. Germline V gives CDR1 MRHNA, CDR2 SNTAGT. Between the trimmed V and J ends, which lost 6 bases and 2 bases, there was a span of 17 bases. J is TRBJ1-6 and V is TRBV6-4; perhaps TRBD1 as D (6 bases). The clonotype was recovered from a woman aged 65 to 85 with acute or convalescent COVID-19. The sample comprised peripheral blood. The CDR3 loop reads CASSADSGSTYNSPLHF. DNA of the CDR3: TGTGCCAGCAGCGCGGACAGCGGCAGCACCTATAATTCACCCCTCCACTTT.